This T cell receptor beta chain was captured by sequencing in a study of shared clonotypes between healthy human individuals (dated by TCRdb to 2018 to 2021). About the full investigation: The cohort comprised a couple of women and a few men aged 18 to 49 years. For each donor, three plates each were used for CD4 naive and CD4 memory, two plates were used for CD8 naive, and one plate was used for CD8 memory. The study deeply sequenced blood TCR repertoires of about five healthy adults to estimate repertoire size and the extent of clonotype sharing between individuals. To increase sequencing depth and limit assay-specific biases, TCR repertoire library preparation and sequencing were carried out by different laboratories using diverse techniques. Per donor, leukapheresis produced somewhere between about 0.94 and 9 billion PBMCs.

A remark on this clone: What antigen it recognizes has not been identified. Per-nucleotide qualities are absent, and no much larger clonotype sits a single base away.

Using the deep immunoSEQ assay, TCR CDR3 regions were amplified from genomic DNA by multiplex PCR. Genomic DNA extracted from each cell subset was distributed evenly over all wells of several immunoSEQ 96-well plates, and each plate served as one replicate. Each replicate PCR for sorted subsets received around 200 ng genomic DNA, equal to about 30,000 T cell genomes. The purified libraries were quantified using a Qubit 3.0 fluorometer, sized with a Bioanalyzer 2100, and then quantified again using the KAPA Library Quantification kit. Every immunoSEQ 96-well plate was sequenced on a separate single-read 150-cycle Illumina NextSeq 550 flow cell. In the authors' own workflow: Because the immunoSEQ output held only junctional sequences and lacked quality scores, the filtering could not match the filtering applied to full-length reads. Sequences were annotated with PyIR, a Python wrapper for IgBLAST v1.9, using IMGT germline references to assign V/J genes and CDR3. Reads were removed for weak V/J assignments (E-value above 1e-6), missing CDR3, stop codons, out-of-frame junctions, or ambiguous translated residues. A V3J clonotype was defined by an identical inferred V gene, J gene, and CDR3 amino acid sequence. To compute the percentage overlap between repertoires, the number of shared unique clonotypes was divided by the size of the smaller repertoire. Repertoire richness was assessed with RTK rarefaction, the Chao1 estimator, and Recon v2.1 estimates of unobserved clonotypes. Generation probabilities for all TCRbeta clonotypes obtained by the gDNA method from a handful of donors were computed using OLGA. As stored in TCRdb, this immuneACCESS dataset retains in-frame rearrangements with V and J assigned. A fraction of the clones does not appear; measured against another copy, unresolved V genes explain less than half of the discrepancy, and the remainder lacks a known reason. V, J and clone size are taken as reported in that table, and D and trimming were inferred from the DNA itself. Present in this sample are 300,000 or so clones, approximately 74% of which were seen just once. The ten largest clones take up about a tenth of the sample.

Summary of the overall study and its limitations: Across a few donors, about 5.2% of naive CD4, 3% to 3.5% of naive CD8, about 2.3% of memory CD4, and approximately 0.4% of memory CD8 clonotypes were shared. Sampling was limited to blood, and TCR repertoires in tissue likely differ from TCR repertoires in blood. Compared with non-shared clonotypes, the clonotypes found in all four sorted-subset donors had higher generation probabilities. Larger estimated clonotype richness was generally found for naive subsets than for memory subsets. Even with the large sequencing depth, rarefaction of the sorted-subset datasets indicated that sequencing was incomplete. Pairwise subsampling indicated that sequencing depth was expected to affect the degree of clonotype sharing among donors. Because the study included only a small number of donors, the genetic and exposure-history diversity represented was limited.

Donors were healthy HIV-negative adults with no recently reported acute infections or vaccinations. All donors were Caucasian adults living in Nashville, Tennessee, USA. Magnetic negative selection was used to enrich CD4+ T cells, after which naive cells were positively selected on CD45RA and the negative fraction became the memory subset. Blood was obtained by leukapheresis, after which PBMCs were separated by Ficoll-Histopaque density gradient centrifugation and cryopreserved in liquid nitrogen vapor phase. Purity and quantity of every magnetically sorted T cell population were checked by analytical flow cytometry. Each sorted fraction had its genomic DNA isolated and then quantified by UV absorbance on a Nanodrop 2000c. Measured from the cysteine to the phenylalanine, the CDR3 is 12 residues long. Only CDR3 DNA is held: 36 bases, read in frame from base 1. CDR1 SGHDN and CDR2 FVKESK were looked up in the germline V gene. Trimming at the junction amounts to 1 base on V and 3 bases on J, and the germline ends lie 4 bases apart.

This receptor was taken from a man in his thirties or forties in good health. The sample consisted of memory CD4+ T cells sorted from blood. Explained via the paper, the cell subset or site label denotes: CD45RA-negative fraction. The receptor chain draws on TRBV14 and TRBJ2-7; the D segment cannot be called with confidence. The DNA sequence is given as TGTGCCAGCAGCCAAGTCGGCTACGAGCAGTACTTC. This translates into CASSQVGYEQYF.